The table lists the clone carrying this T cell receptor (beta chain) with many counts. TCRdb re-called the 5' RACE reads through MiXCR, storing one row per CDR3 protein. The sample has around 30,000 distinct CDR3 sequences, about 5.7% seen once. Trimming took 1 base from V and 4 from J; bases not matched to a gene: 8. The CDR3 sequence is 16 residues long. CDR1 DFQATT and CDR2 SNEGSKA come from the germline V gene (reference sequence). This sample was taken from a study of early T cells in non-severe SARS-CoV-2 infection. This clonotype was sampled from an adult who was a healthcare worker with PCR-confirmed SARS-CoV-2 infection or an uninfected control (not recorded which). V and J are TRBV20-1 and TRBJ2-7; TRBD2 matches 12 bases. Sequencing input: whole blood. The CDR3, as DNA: TGCAGTGCTAGAGGACTAGCGGGAGAGTTCCGGTACGAGCAGTACTTC. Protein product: CSARGLAGEFRYEQYF.